Given below is one T cell receptor beta chain in context. This receptor's antigen is unknown. No much larger clone is present one base from it, and per-base qualities are unavailable. The source of the sample is a study of T cell changes during pregnancy in multiple sclerosis (dated by TCRdb to about 2019). With respect to the entire study: The study looked at changes in the T cell repertoire across pregnancy in women with multiple sclerosis.

The library was prepared using the immunoSEQ multiplex PCR assay. In TCRdb, the immuneACCESS table is reduced to in-frame sequences with V and J assigned. These tables do not hold every clone; where another copy was compared, an unresolved V gene accounts for under half, and the others remain unexplained. This sample is represented by about 59,000 clones; about 93% of them were singletons. The ten largest clones represent about 2.6% of the sample. V is pruned by 2 bases and J by 5 bases, leaving 5 bases of the junction without a gene match. From the cysteine through the phenylalanine, the CDR3 covers 13 amino acids. Only the CDR3 region is kept as DNA, spanning 39 bases read in frame from base 1. CDR1 is given as GTSNPN and CDR2 as SVGIG, both from the germline V gene (reference sequence).

Recombination joined TRBV30 with TRBJ1-1; a stretch of 7 junction bases matches TRBD1. The sequencing here drew on CD8+ T cells from peripheral blood mononuclear cells, taken in the third trimester of pregnancy. The source of this sequence is a female donor with multiple sclerosis, enrolled in a pregnancy study. Here the CDR3 is given as CAWSTGVLTEAFF. The sequenced DNA is TGTGCCTGGAGTACAGGGGTTTTGACTGAAGCTTTCTTT.